The next 26 T cell receptor beta chains were all read from a single sample in a study of shared clonotypes between healthy human individuals (dated by TCRdb to 2020 to 2021). Receptor amplification or capture employed the immunoSEQ multiplex PCR assay. Here the immuneACCESS table is served through TCRdb, limited to in-frame sequences with V and J called. Missing clones are a known gap in these copies; in checked studies unresolved V genes cover under half, and the rest lacks a known reason. Within this sample are roughly 2.5 million clones, with more than 80% of them counted one time only. The ten largest make up roughly 0.13% of the sample. Sequenced material: naive CD4+ T cells sorted from blood. The cell subset or site label for this specimen denotes: CD45RA+ positively selected. These receptors all come from a man aged 18 to 30 in good health.

CDR3 amino acids: CASSYSSGGRYEQYF. In DNA, the CDR3 is TGTGCCAGCAGTTACTCTAGCGGGGGCCGATACGAGCAGTACTTC. The chain employs TRBV6-5 and TRBJ2-7; the match to TRBD2 covers 9 bases. The junction had 4 bases not matched to a gene; V was cut back by 0 bases and J by 4 bases. The CDR3 extends over 15 amino acids. CDR1 MNHEY and CDR2 SVGAGI come from the germline V gene.

This sequence joins TRBV19 and TRBJ1-5; TRBD1 aligns across 9 bases. The junction had 7 bases not matched to a gene; V was cut back by 4 bases and J by 0 bases. Germline V lookup: CDR1 LNHDA, CDR2 SQIVND (reference sequence). The CDR3 loop spans 17 amino acids. In DNA, the CDR3 is TGTGCCAGTAGTACCCACGGACAGGGGTATAGCAATCAGCCCCAGCATTTT. Encoded protein: CASSTHGQGYSNQPQHF.

The chain is built from TRBV7-3 and TRBJ2-2; perhaps TRBD2 as D (5 bases). CDR1 is SGHTA, CDR2 FQGTGA, per germline. The CDR3 sequence is 16 residues long. V dropped 5 bases and J dropped 0 bases, with 13 bases sitting between them. CDR3 in amino acids: CASSPREAANTGELFF. In DNA, the CDR3 is TGTGCCAGCAGCCCCCGAGAAGCGGCGAACACCGGGGAGCTGTTTTTT.

This sequence joins TRBV4-1 and TRBJ2-7; TRBD2 matches 8 bases. Germline assignment: CDR1 MGHRA and CDR2 YSYEKL. The CDR3 is 15 residues long. Germline trimming cut 3 bases from V and 5 bases from J; bases unmatched to any gene: 9. CDR3: CASSQLSGGGHEQYF. DNA of the CDR3: TGCGCCAGCAGCCAGTTAAGCGGGGGAGGCCACGAGCAGTACTTC.

The chain uses TRBV18 and TRBJ2-7; D is perhaps TRBD1 or TRBD2 (6 bases each). Germline V gene sequence: CDR1 KGHSH, CDR2 LQKENI. Trimming took 6 bases from V and 7 from J, leaving 22 bases between them. The CDR3 is 15 residues long. The CDR3 DNA is TGTGCCAGCTCCGGGGGCACAGGAGCCTTGGGGGAGCAGTACTTC. It translates to CASSGGTGALGEQYF.

The count of this clone is one. Additional DNA sequences in this sample encode the identical CDR3. The chain's CDR3 is CASSLTSGGYNEQFF. CDR3 coding DNA: TGTGCCAGCAGCCTGACTAGCGGGGGGTACAATGAGCAGTTCTTC. This chain joins TRBV9 and TRBJ2-1; 13 bases are a match to TRBD2. This CDR3 has 15 residues. With 4 bases clipped from V and 4 bases from J, the junction kept 2 bases outside the gene matches. Germline V lookup: CDR1 SGDLS, CDR2 YYNGEE.

The V gene is TRBV4-3, the J gene TRBJ2-3, with a possible D match to TRBD1 (6 bases). The length of the CDR3 is 15 residues. CDR1 and CDR2 from the germline V gene are LGHNA and YSLEER. Trimming stripped 0 bases from V and 5 bases from J, with 12 bases between. CDR3 sequence (DNA): TGCGCCAGCAGCCAAGATGGGCAGGGGCAAGATACGCAGTATTTT. Protein: CASSQDGQGQDTQYF.

This rearrangement joins TRBV5-1 to TRBJ1-1; D possibly corresponds to TRBD1 (5 bases). Germline values: CDR1 SGHRS, CDR2 YFSETQ. The CDR3 contains 15 residues. Trimming took 5 bases from V and 6 from J, leaving 20 bases between them. Here the CDR3 reads CASSPGGHGNAEAFF. The CDR3 DNA follows: TGCGCCAGCAGTCCGGGAGGACACGGAAACGCTGAAGCTTTCTTT.

The chain uses TRBV5-1 and TRBJ1-6; TRBD1 agrees at 7 bases. Germline values: CDR1 SGHRS, CDR2 YFSETQ. V was pared by 7 bases and J by 4 bases, with 8 bases of the junction left unmatched. There are 15 residues in the CDR3. CDR3 region: CASGPGQNYNSPLHF. As DNA, the CDR3 is TGCGCCAGCGGACCGGGACAGAATTATAATTCACCCCTCCACTTT.

The chain couples TRBV19 to TRBJ2-1; 11 nucleotides match TRBD2. CDR3 length: 16 amino acids. V shed 0 bases, J shed 9 bases, and the junction held 7 bases outside the gene matches. Germline-derived CDR1 and CDR2 are LNHDA and SQIVND (reference sequence). In nucleotides, the CDR3 is TGTGCCAGTAGTATAGAAAGAACTAGCGGGAGCGGTGAGCAGTTCTTC. Its translation is CASSIERTSGSGEQFF.

As DNA, the CDR3 is TGTGCCAGTAGCCAAGGGAGACAGACTGAGCAGTTCTTC. The encoded protein is CASSQGRQTEQFF. The chain employs TRBV19 and TRBJ2-1, with D possibly called TRBD1 or TRBD2 (5 bases each). The germline V gene encodes CDR1 LNHDA and CDR2 SQIVND (reference sequence). Trimming pared 6 bases from V and 9 bases from J, leaving 15 bases between. The CDR3 runs 13 residues.

The V call is TRBV6-6, the J call TRBJ1-5; the match to TRBD1 covers 9 bases. This CDR3 spans 15 amino acids. The germline V gene encodes CDR1 MNHNY and CDR2 SVGAGI (reference sequence). Trimming at V came to 2 bases and at J to 6 bases, leaving 5 bases not matched to a gene. In nucleotides, the CDR3 is TGTGCCAGCAGTTACCGGGGACAGGGAGTTCAGCCCCAGCATTTT. Its translation is CASSYRGQGVQPQHF.

The chain carries TRBV6-5 and TRBJ1-2; D is possibly TRBD1 (5 bases). V was shortened by 0 bases and J by 6 bases, with 14 bases between the two germline ends. Germline V lookup: CDR1 MNHEY, CDR2 SVGAGI. The CDR3 extends over 15 amino acids. The CDR3 loop reads CASSYSIEGRHGYTF. DNA of the CDR3: TGTGCCAGCAGTTACTCGATCGAGGGGAGGCATGGCTACACCTTC.

The chain joins TRBV7-2 to TRBJ2-5; 8 positions agree with TRBD2. The CDR3 is made up of 15 amino acids. The V segment lost 1 base and the J segment 6 bases; nucleotides outside the gene matches: 7. Germline CDR1 is SGHTA and CDR2 is FQGNSA. Here the CDR3 reads CASSLVTAGVQTQYF. DNA for the CDR3: TGTGCCAGCAGCTTAGTAACAGCGGGAGTACAGACCCAGTACTTC.

J is TRBJ1-2 and V is TRBV29-1; D is undetermined. Trimming pared 4 bases from V and 0 bases from J, leaving 6 bases between. Germline V CDR1 and CDR2: SQVTM, ANQGSEA. The CDR3 consists of 12 residues. CDR3 loop: CSVGGANYGYTF. CDR3 nucleotides: TGCAGCGTTGGCGGGGCTAACTATGGCTACACCTTC.

This rearrangement joins TRBV10-3 to TRBJ2-7; 9 bases line up with TRBD2. V was pared by 2 bases and J by 0 bases, with 5 bases of the junction left unmatched. The V gene's germline CDR1 is ENHRY and CDR2 SYGVKD. The CDR3 is 16 residues long. For the CDR3, the DNA is TGTGCCATCAGTGAGATGAGACTAGCGGCCTCCTACGAGCAGTACTTC. This sequence encodes CAISEMRLAASYEQYF.

V is TRBV5-1 and J is TRBJ2-7, with TRBD1 matching over 8 bases. The V gene end was trimmed by 1 base and the J gene end by 6 bases; junction bases not matched to a gene: 18. This CDR3 region has 18 residues. The V gene's germline CDR1 is SGHRS and CDR2 YFSETQ. CDR3 in amino acids: CASSLIGFSRDRTFEQYF. As DNA, the CDR3 is TGCGCCAGCAGCTTGATCGGTTTTTCGAGGGACAGGACTTTCGAGCAGTACTTC.

This sequence joins TRBV7-8 and TRBJ2-7; possibly TRBD2 for D (6 bases). Trimming stripped 6 bases from V and 2 bases from J, with 14 bases between. Germline V CDR1 and CDR2: SGHVS, FQNEAQ. This CDR3 region has 14 residues. For the CDR3, the DNA is TGTGCCAGCAGATCGGGACTCCTAGCCTACGAGCAGTACTTC. This sequence encodes CASRSGLLAYEQYF.

The V gene is TRBV5-6, the J gene TRBJ2-7; D is undetermined. The CDR3 loop spans 14 amino acids. The germline CDR1 and CDR2 sequences are SGHDT and YYEEEE. Trimming removed 4 bases from V and 4 bases from J, with 15 bases in between. CDR3 sequence: CASSLIALGYEQYF. CDR3 nucleotides: TGTGCCAGCAGCCTAATAGCCCTGGGGTACGAGCAGTACTTC.

The chain couples TRBV30 to TRBJ2-5, with 7 bases that match TRBD2. V was pared by 2 bases and J by 4 bases, with 10 bases of the junction left unmatched. Germline CDR1 and CDR2: GTSNPN and SVGIG (reference sequence). The CDR3 is 15 residues long. CDR3 amino acids: CAWSIGGSRAETQYF. CDR3 DNA: TGTGCCTGGAGTATTGGCGGGAGTAGGGCAGAGACCCAGTACTTC.

On this clone: Additional DNA sequences in this sample encode the identical CDR3. The chain is built from TRBV5-6 and TRBJ1-5, with D hard to call. There are 13 residues in the CDR3. V was cut by 2 bases and J by 2 bases, with 5 bases left in between. The V gene's germline CDR1 is SGHDT and CDR2 YYEEEE. CDR3 nucleotide sequence: TGTGCCAGCAGCTTAACGGGCAATCAGCCCCAGCATTTT. It codes for CASSLTGNQPQHF.

This rearrangement joins TRBV28 to TRBJ2-7, with 12 nucleotides matching TRBD2. The ends lost 6 bases at V and 6 bases at J; junction bases unmatched: 6. In germline, CDR1 is MDHEN, CDR2 SYDVKM. CDR3 length: 14 residues. CDR3 coding DNA: TGTGCCAGCAGCCGGACTAGCGGGACAGGCGAGCAGTACTTC. Translating gives CASSRTSGTGEQYF.

The chain employs TRBV27 and TRBJ1-1; a weak D match, TRBD1 (6 bases). CDR3 size: 15 residues. CDR1 is MNHEY and CDR2 is SMNVEV in the germline V gene (reference sequence). V was trimmed by 5 bases and J by 0 bases, leaving 13 bases between them. The CDR3 loop reads CASSPRGQMNTEAFF. The CDR3 DNA is TGTGCCAGCAGTCCACGAGGACAGATGAACACTGAAGCTTTCTTT.

CDR3 nucleotides: TGTGCCACCAGGACCTCCGGGACAGGGGGGGGTGAAAAACTGTTTTTT. It translates to CATRTSGTGGGEKLFF. The chain has TRBV28 and TRBJ1-4, with 11 bases fitting TRBD1. The germline V gene encodes CDR1 MDHEN and CDR2 SYDVKM. Germline trimming cut 10 bases from V and 7 bases from J; bases unmatched to any gene: 14. The CDR3 is 16 residues long.

CDR3 amino acids: CASVGGSTEAFF. CDR3 sequence (DNA): TGTGCCAGCGTTGGGGGGAGCACTGAAGCTTTCTTT. The V gene is TRBV6-5, the J gene TRBJ1-1; tentative D call: TRBD1 (5 bases). V lost 8 bases and J 4 bases, leaving 11 bases between the germline ends. Germline CDR1 and CDR2: MNHEY and SVGAGI. The CDR3 is 12 amino acids.

The chain employs TRBV19 and TRBJ2-7; 10 bases fit TRBD2. CDR3 length: 15 amino acids. V lost 5 bases and J lost 5; bases outside the gene matches: 9. Per the germline V gene, CDR1 is LNHDA and CDR2 is SQIVND (reference sequence). For the CDR3, the DNA is TGTGCCAGTAGTGTAGGACTAGCGGACCCTCACGAGCAGTACTTC. It yields the protein CASSVGLADPHEQYF.